This TCR beta chain is from a study of blood T cells in healthy people across ages. CDR3 length equals 14 residues. CDR1 DFQATT and CDR2 SNEGSKA come from the germline V gene (reference sequence). Trimming removed 3 bases from V and 3 bases from J, with 15 bases in between. A second about 6 to 12 cycle PCR used barcoded and J-beta primers. TCRdb passed the 5' RACE reads through MiXCR, listing each CDR3 protein once. The table has around 710,000 distinct CDR3 sequences, roughly 43% seen once; the top ten hold around 20%. In its sample, this clonotype was seen once. The clonotype comes from an older woman in good health. The V call is TRBV20-1, the J call TRBJ2-7, with D possibly TRBD2 on 7 matching bases. Sequencing used blood. In DNA, the CDR3 is TGCAGTGCTAGCCCTAGGGGGGGGGGCTACGAGCAGTACTTC. Its translation is CSASPRGGGYEQYF.